Sequencing of this T cell receptor (beta chain) was carried out in a study of neurological immune-mediated disorders. With regard to this clonotype: The junction does not match germline at one end; this may be a read error.

The CDR3 has 14 residues. Germline CDR1 and CDR2: ENHRY and SYGVKD. TCRdb re-called the 5' RACE reads through MiXCR, storing one row per CDR3 protein. Of roughly 60,000 distinct CDR3 sequences in the sample, about an eighth were seen once. The receptor was derived from a man in his sixties in good health. The chain couples TRBV10-3 to TRBJ2-3, with D maybe TRBD1 (6 bases). Sequenced material: PBMCs. CDR3 bases: TGTACCATTTCAGGGGAAGGGGGCACAGATACGCAGTATTTT. Translation: CTISGEGGTDTQYF.